The 30 T cell receptor beta chains listed next were all sequenced from one sample in a study of blood T cell repertoires in COVID-19. Profiling relied on immunoSEQ multiplex PCR, and the TCRdb table lists in-frame clones only, not all of them. The sample consists of about half a million clones, 70% to 90% of them appearing once. The material sequenced was peripheral blood. All receptors derive from a human donor in a cohort sampled during active COVID-19.

Comments on this clone: Distinct nucleotide sequences in the sample also encode this CDR3. The rearrangement links TRBV9 to TRBJ2-7; D is perhaps TRBD1 (6 bases). The V end was cut by 4 bases, the J end by 4 bases, with 9 bases between. The germline V gene encodes CDR1 SGDLS and CDR2 YYNGEE. The CDR3 runs to 12 residues. As DNA, the CDR3 is TGTGCCAGCAGCCCCCAGGGGTACGAGCAGTACTTC. It specifies CASSPQGYEQYF.

The chain recombines TRBV5-1 with TRBJ1-5; TRBD1 is a possible D gene (5 bases). This CDR3 is built from 15 residues. Germline CDR1 SGHRS, CDR2 YFSETQ. V was clipped by 0 bases and J by 6 bases, with 13 bases between them. The CDR3 DNA is TGCGCCAGCAGCTTGGACGGGGCGCGGGGTCAGCCCCAGCATTTT. Encoded protein: CASSLDGARGQPQHF.

The chain carries TRBV20-1 and TRBJ2-7; TRBD1 matches at 7 bases. J gave up 2 bases and V 3 bases, and 10 bases lay outside the gene matches. CDR3 length equals 15 residues. Per the germline V gene, CDR1 is DFQATT and CDR2 is SNEGSKA (reference sequence). The CDR3 nucleotides are TGCAGTGCTAGTTACCGAGACAGGGTACCCTACGAGCAGTACTTC. Translation gives CSASYRDRVPYEQYF.

This sequence joins TRBV5-6 and TRBJ2-1, with 9 positions matching TRBD1. The trim removed 3 bases at V and 11 bases at J, leaving 15 bases unmatched. The CDR3 is 16 amino acids. In germline, CDR1 is SGHDT, CDR2 YYEEEE. The CDR3 sequence: CASSSGAGTGSRKQFF. DNA of the CDR3: TGTGCCAGCAGCTCTGGAGCCGGGACAGGGTCGAGGAAGCAGTTCTTC.

This clone has more than one count but fewer than ten. The CDR3 nucleotides read TGTGCCAGCAGCTTAGGGACAGGGGGCCGGTATGGCTACACCTTC. Translated: CASSLGTGGRYGYTF. The genes are TRBV11-2 and TRBJ1-2; TRBD1 matches 11 bases. This CDR3 region has 15 residues. Germline values: CDR1 SGHAT, CDR2 FQNNGV. J gave up 5 bases and V 1 base, and 3 bases lay outside the gene matches.

This sequence joins TRBV6-2 or TRBV6-3 and TRBJ1-5, with TRBD1 as a possible D gene (5 bases). V dropped 6 bases and J dropped 1 base, with 10 bases sitting between them. This CDR3 contains 14 residues. Germline CDR1 reads MNHEY; CDR2 reads SVGEGT. CDR3 sequence: CASSQTASNQPQHF. CDR3 DNA: TGTGCCAGCAGCCAGACAGCCAGCAATCAGCCCCAGCATTTT.

The chain uses TRBV2 and TRBJ1-4, with D unclear. Trimming cost V 3 bases and J 8 bases, with 13 bases left between them. This CDR3 is 14 amino acids long. Per germline, CDR1 SNHLY and CDR2 FYNNEI. CDR3 coding DNA: TGTGCCAGCAGTGAGACAAATTGGGCGGAAAAACTGTTTTTT. It codes for CASSETNWAEKLFF.

The chain recombines TRBV10-3 with TRBJ2-7; 10 positions match TRBD2. With 8 bases clipped from V and 4 bases from J, the junction kept 8 bases outside the gene matches. Germline CDR1 ENHRY, CDR2 SYGVKD. The CDR3 contains 14 residues. As DNA, the CDR3 is TGTGCCATCGGTTCCGGGACTAGCGTATACGAGCAGTACTTC. This translates into CAIGSGTSVYEQYF.

The rearrangement links TRBV7-2 to TRBJ2-1; D might be TRBD2 (5 bases). V shed 6 bases and J shed 2 bases, with 14 bases lying between them. The germline gives CDR1 SGHTA, CDR2 FQGNSA. The CDR3 extends over 15 amino acids. In DNA form, the CDR3 reads TGTGCCAGCAGACTTTACGGGGAGACCTACAATGAGCAGTTCTTC. Its protein is CASRLYGETYNEQFF.

As to this clone: Germline is not matched at one junction end, which may reflect a read error. The chain joins TRBV7-7 to TRBJ2-2, with 7 bases aligning to TRBD1. Germline-derived CDR1 and CDR2 are SSHAT and FNYEAQ (reference sequence). This CDR3 is built from 14 residues. This CDR3 is CASSQDRETGELFF. In DNA, the CDR3 is TGTGCTAGCAGCCAAGACAGGGAGACCGGGGAGCTGTTTTTT.

The chain couples TRBV19 to TRBJ2-7; 8 bases match TRBD2. The germline gives CDR1 LNHDA, CDR2 SQIVND (reference sequence). The CDR3 is 14 residues long. With V trimmed by 2 bases and J by 4 bases, 4 bases remained unmatched. CDR3 protein: CASSITGGPYEQYF. The CDR3 bases are TGTGCCAGTAGTATAACGGGAGGGCCTTACGAGCAGTACTTC.

This rearrangement joins TRBV4-2 to TRBJ2-3; TRBD2 might be the D (7 bases). The germline CDR1 and CDR2 sequences are LGHNA and YNFKEQ. The CDR3 sequence is 17 residues long. Trimming shortened V by 0 bases and J by 4 bases, and 17 bases separated the two germline ends. CDR3 bases: TGTGCCAGCAGCCAAGAGGGGGGCGGGAGCTCGGCAGATACGCAGTATTTT. Its protein is CASSQEGGGSSADTQYF.

The rearrangement links TRBV7-2 to TRBJ1-1; 7 nucleotides line up with TRBD1. V trimming: 5 bases; J trimming: 1 base; junction bases outside the gene matches: 10. CDR1 and CDR2 (germline): SGHTA, FQGNSA. This CDR3 comprises 16 residues. The CDR3 DNA reads TGTGCCAGCAGCCCACGAACCGGGACAGCGAACACTGAAGCTTTCTTT. This sequence encodes CASSPRTGTANTEAFF.

This chain connects TRBV28 to TRBJ2-7, with 8 bases aligning to TRBD2. CDR1 and CDR2 (germline): MDHEN, SYDVKM. J was trimmed by 4 bases and V by 2 bases; bases with no gene match: 7. This CDR3 has 15 residues. CDR3 protein: CASSLVAGGAYEQYF. The DNA for the CDR3 is TGTGCCAGCAGTTTAGTTGCGGGGGGCGCTTACGAGCAGTACTTC.

The sample holds a few counts of this clone. Here the CDR3 reads CASSLKGQSYFRDTIYF. CDR3 nucleotides: TGTGCCAGCAGTTTAAAGGGGCAGAGCTATTTTCGGGACACCATATATTTT. The chain combines TRBV28 with TRBJ1-3, with TRBD1 as a possible D gene (5 bases). Trimming cost V 2 bases and J 8 bases, with 22 bases left between them. The CDR3 is 17 residues long. Germline V CDR1 and CDR2: MDHEN, SYDVKM.

This clone was picked up one time. This sequence joins TRBV30 and TRBJ1-2, with D perhaps TRBD1 (5 bases). The CDR3 runs 14 residues. CDR1 and CDR2 from the germline V gene are GTSNPN and SVGIG (reference sequence). The V gene lost 1 base and the J gene lost 4 bases, with 13 bases spanning the gap. Here the CDR3 reads CAWSAGIPLYGYTF. CDR3 sequence (DNA): TGTGCCTGGAGTGCAGGGATTCCGCTCTATGGCTACACCTTC. The variable domain in full, with the rest retrieved from reference TRBV30 and TRBJ1-2, is SQTIHQWPATLVQPVGSPLSLECTVEGTSNPNLYWYRQAAGRGLQLLFYSVGIGQISSEVPQNLSASRPQDRQFILSSKKLLLSDSGFYLCAWSAGIPLYGYTFGSGTRLTVV.

This clone was detected a few times. V usage is TRBV28 and J usage is TRBJ1-1; possibly TRBD1 for D (6 bases). There are 13 residues in the CDR3. Germline CDR1 and CDR2: MDHEN and SYDVKM. Trimming removed 7 bases from V and 5 bases from J, with 14 bases in between. CDR3 sequence reads: CASTGTMGTEAFF. The CDR3, as DNA: TGTGCCAGCACCGGGACAATGGGGACTGAAGCTTTCTTT.

The chain recombines TRBV4-1 with TRBJ2-6; D might be TRBD2 (5 bases). CDR3 length: 20 residues. Germline V gene lookup returns CDR1 MGHRA and CDR2 YSYEKL. The V end lost 0 bases, the J end lost 0 bases, and 18 bases lay between the germline ends. This CDR3 is CASSQDKGGRVISGANVLTF. As DNA, the CDR3 is TGCGCCAGCAGCCAAGATAAAGGAGGACGTGTGATCTCTGGGGCCAACGTCCTGACTTTC.

This clone showed up just a few times. The genes are TRBV4-3 and TRBJ1-5; maybe TRBD1 (5 bases). Deletions cut 2 bases from V and 5 bases from J, with 10 bases between. Germline loops: CDR1 LGHNA, CDR2 YSLEER. The CDR3 totals 14 residues. The CDR3 DNA follows: TGCGCCAGCAGCCAAAACAGGTTTGATCAGCCCCAGCATTTT. Translation gives CASSQNRFDQPQHF.

The chain carries TRBV6-5 and TRBJ1-2; D perhaps matches TRBD1 (6 bases). Deletions cut 2 bases from V and 1 base from J, with 11 bases between. Germline V lookup: CDR1 MNHEY, CDR2 SVGAGI. The CDR3 is made up of 15 amino acids. CDR3 nucleotides: TGTGCCAGCAGTTACGGGGGCCTCTTTAACTATGGCTACACCTTC. Translation gives CASSYGGLFNYGYTF.

This clone has more than one count but fewer than ten. This chain joins TRBV3-1 (or the pseudogene TRBV3-2) and TRBJ1-1; the D is unclear. Germline V CDR1 and CDR2: LGHDT, YNNKEL (reference sequence). V was pared by 4 bases and J by 8 bases, with 8 bases between. The CDR3 contains 11 residues. The CDR3 nucleotides read TGTGCCAGCAGCCGGCCCCCCGAAGCTTTCTTT. Protein product: CASSRPPEAFF.

There are a few counts of this clone. The chain combines TRBV5-4 with TRBJ2-2; TRBD2 matches 10 bases. Germline V CDR1 and CDR2: SGHNT, YYREEE (reference sequence). This CDR3 spans 18 amino acids. V was pared by 4 bases and J by 5 bases, with 14 bases of the junction left unmatched. In nucleotides, the CDR3 is TGTGCCAGCAGCCCCCGGGGTAGTAGCGGGAGGAGTACCGGGGAGCTGTTTTTT. Residues: CASSPRGSSGRSTGELFF.

This clone was seen only once. The chain carries TRBV7-9 and TRBJ1-1; D not resolved. With 6 bases removed from V and 3 bases from J, the gap between germline ends came to 8 bases. CDR1 is SEHNR and CDR2 is FQNEAQ in the germline V gene (reference sequence). This CDR3 region has 12 residues. CDR3 region: CASSHSYTEAFF. The CDR3 coding sequence is TGTGCCAGCAGTCACAGCTACACTGAAGCTTTCTTT. The entire variable domain, with the rest obtained from reference TRBV7-9 and TRBJ1-1, is as follows: DTGVSQNPRHKITKRGQNVTFRCDPISEHNRLYWYRQTLGQGPEFLTYFQNEAQLEKSRLLSDRFSAERPKGSFSTLEIQRTEQGDSAMYLCASSHSYTEAFFGQGTRLTVV.

The rearrangement uses TRBV29-1 and TRBJ2-5; 10 bases match TRBD1. Losses at the gene ends were 0 bases for V and 2 bases for J; bases not matched to a gene: 6. CDR3 size: 16 residues. Per germline, CDR1 SQVTM and CDR2 ANQGSEA. The CDR3 nucleotides read TGCAGCGTTGAAGACCCCGGACAGGGGGATCAAGAGACCCAGTACTTC. Its translation: CSVEDPGQGDQETQYF.

V is TRBV19 and J is TRBJ1-1; 8 bases fit TRBD1. Germline V gives CDR1 LNHDA, CDR2 SQIVND (reference sequence). The CDR3 contains 14 residues. After removal of 6 bases from V and 5 bases from J, the junction contained 8 bases not matched to a gene. This CDR3 is CASSDRTGGTEAFF. The CDR3 nucleotides read TGTGCCAGTAGCGATCGAACAGGGGGAACTGAAGCTTTCTTT.

The rearrangement links TRBV4-2 to TRBJ2-1; TRBD2 agrees at 9 bases. Germline V lookup: CDR1 LGHNA, CDR2 YNFKEQ. The CDR3 loop spans 17 amino acids. J lost 7 bases, V lost 0 bases, and 10 bases had no gene match. CDR3 DNA: TGTGCCAGCAGCCAAGATCTTGGTAGCGGGAGTGTGAATGAGCAGTTCTTC. This translates into CASSQDLGSGSVNEQFF.

As to this clone: This sample also contains other DNA sequences that code for the same CDR3. The chain's CDR3 is CASSFQGNTEAFF. CDR3 bases: TGTGCCAGCAGTTTTCAGGGGAACACTGAAGCTTTCTTT. The chain has TRBV27 and TRBJ1-1; tentatively, D is TRBD1 (5 bases). The V and J ends lost 3 bases and 1 base respectively, with 6 bases between them. Germline V lookup: CDR1 MNHEY, CDR2 SMNVEV (reference sequence). The CDR3 consists of 13 residues.

The chain uses TRBV24-1 and TRBJ2-3, with TRBD2 matching over 8 bases. The CDR3 is made up of 14 amino acids. Germline assignment: CDR1 KGHDR and CDR2 SFDVKD. The V and J ends lost 9 bases and 4 bases, in that order; junction bases with no gene match: 8. The CDR3 bases are TGTGCCACCTCGAATGCGGGGGGCGCAGATACGCAGTATTTT. Its protein is CATSNAGGADTQYF.

V usage is TRBV28 and J usage is TRBJ2-3; the D is unclear. Germline V CDR1 and CDR2: MDHEN, SYDVKM. Trimming removed 6 bases from V and 0 bases from J, with 7 bases in between. CDR3 size: 13 residues. The CDR3 loop reads CASSLRSTDTQYF. CDR3 coding DNA: TGTGCCAGCAGCCTGCGGAGCACAGATACGCAGTATTTT.

The chain couples TRBV6-5 to TRBJ2-3; a possible D gene is TRBD2 (6 bases). The V end was cut by 2 bases, the J end by 3 bases, with 12 bases between. Germline V lookup: CDR1 MNHEY, CDR2 SVGAGI. The CDR3 totals 15 residues. The CDR3 here is CASSYVRGFTDTQYF. In nucleotides, the CDR3 is TGTGCCAGCAGTTACGTGCGGGGCTTTACAGATACGCAGTATTTT.